A selection of T cell receptor beta chains follows, all from one sample in a study of cytomegalovirus exposure and HLA in healthy donors. Produced via immunoSEQ multiplex PCR; TCRdb's table is partial and in-frame only. There are some 78,000 clones in the sample; 95% to 97% occur only once, and over 1.5% lies in the top ten. The sequenced sample consisted of PBMCs. All receptors come from a man aged 18-30 years in good health and CMV-seropositive. The CDR3 runs from the conserved cysteine through the conserved F or W. The D gene is left open where the match is weak. Where a row states a size, it is once, few, many or the class of an expanded clone; other rows omit it.

-,-,TRBV6-1,TRBJ2-1,TGTGCCAGCAGTAGGGCCGCGGGAAAATGGAATGAGCAGTTCTTC,CASSRAAGKWNEQFF
-,-,TRBV5-1,TRBJ1-1,TGCGCCAGCAGCTTACAGGGATCGAACACTGAAGCTTTCTTT,CASSLQGSNTEAFF
once,TRBD1,TRBV2,TRBJ1-4,TGTGCCTGGACAGGGCTGCCTAATGAAAAACTGTTTTTT,CAWTGLPNEKLFF
-,-,TRBV27,TRBJ2-3,TGTGCCAGCAGCCCGGCCGGGAGCACAGATACGCAGTATTTT,CASSPAGSTDTQYF
-,-,TRBV28,TRBJ1-2,TGTGCCAGCAGTTTAGCAGGGCAGTATGGCTACACCTTC,CASSLAGQYGYTF
-,TRBD2,TRBV7-9,TRBJ2-5,TGTGCCAGCAGCTTAGCGGGACGGGAGGGCCGAGGGGAGACCCAGTACTTC,CASSLAGREGRGETQYF
-,TRBD1,TRBV29-1,TRBJ1-2,TGCAGCGTTAGACCGGGACAGGGGTACTATGGCTACACCTTC,CSVRPGQGYYGYTF
-,-,TRBV2,TRBJ2-7,TGTGCCAGCGTGGACAGTCAACTACAGTACTTC,CASVDSQLQYF
-,TRBD2,TRBV2,TRBJ2-7,TGTGCCAGCAGGAACCACCCGGGACTAGCGGGTTACGAGCAGTACTTC,CASRNHPGLAGYEQYF
-,TRBD1,TRBV28,TRBJ1-4,TGTGCCAGCAGTAAAAAACAGGGGAAGACAACTAATGAAAAACTGTTTTTT,CASSKKQGKTTNEKLFF
-,TRBD1,TRBV6-5,TRBJ1-2,TGTGCCAGCAGTTACTCGGACAGGCATCCTTATGGCTACACCTTC,CASSYSDRHPYGYTF
-,TRBD1,TRBV28,TRBJ1-5,TGTGCCAGCAGTAACTACCGGACAGGGGGAAGAGGTGCCCAGCATTTT,CASSNYRTGGRGAQHF
-,TRBD1,TRBV7-2,TRBJ2-5,TGTGCCAGCGGACGGCCGGGACAGGGTTTGACCCAGTACTTC,CASGRPGQGLTQYF
-,TRBD1,TRBV19,TRBJ1-1,TGTGCCAGCCGGACAGGGGGTCTGAACACTGAAGCTTTCTTT,CASRTGGLNTEAFF
-,-,TRBV7-2,TRBJ2-7,TGTGCCAGCAGCTTGGCGGGATCGGGCGAGCAGTACTTC,CASSLAGSGEQYF
once,TRBD2,TRBV29-1,TRBJ2-7,TGCAGCGTTGTCCGGGAGGGCTACGAGCAGTACTTC,CSVVREGYEQYF
-,-,TRBV18,TRBJ1-3,TGTGCCAGCTCCCCTGCGGGCCTCTCTGGAAACACCATATATTTT,CASSPAGLSGNTIYF
-,-,TRBV7-9,TRBJ1-1,TGTGCCAGCAGCCAGTACACTGAAGCTTTCTTT,CASSQYTEAFF
-,TRBD2,TRBV5-5,TRBJ2-5,TGTGCCAGCAGCTCCGGGACTAGCGGGAGAGGCTGGGGGGAGACCCAGTACTTC,CASSSGTSGRGWGETQYF
-,TRBD1,TRBV19,TRBJ2-7,TGTGCCAGTACTACCGGGACAGGTGATTTCTACGAGCAGTACTTC,CASTTGTGDFYEQYF
-,TRBD1,TRBV4-1,TRBJ2-2,TGCGCCAGCAGGACAGGGGGGAACACCGGGGAGCTGTTTTTT,CASRTGGNTGELFF
-,TRBD2,TRBV27,TRBJ2-5,TGTGCCAGCAGTTTAATTCGAGGCGGGGGACGGGAGACCCAGTACTTC,CASSLIRGGGRETQYF
-,-,TRBV30,TRBJ1-5,TGTGCCTGGAGCAGAAATAGCAATCAGCCCCAGCATTTT,CAWSRNSNQPQHF
-,TRBD2,TRBV25-1,TRBJ2-2,TGTGCCAGCAGGAGCGGGAGGTCTTCTGGCACCGGGGAGCTGTTTTTT,CASRSGRSSGTGELFF
-,-,TRBV7-9,TRBJ1-1,TGTGCCAGCAGCTTAGAGGGCGGGGGTTTGGCTGAAGCTTTCTTT,CASSLEGGGLAEAFF
-,TRBD2,TRBV5-1,TRBJ2-5,TGCGCCAACCCCACGGAACTAGCGGGACCCGCGGAGACCCAGTACTTC,CANPTELAGPAETQYF
-,TRBD2,TRBV5-4,TRBJ2-3,TGTGCCAGCAGCTTCGTAGCGGGAGCCACAGATACGCAGTATTTT,CASSFVAGATDTQYF
once,-,TRBV6-5,TRBJ2-7,TGTGCCAGTGGGGGCGGAAGCTCCTACGAGCAGTACTTC,CASGGGSSYEQYF